These 29 T cell receptor beta chains originate from one sample sequenced in a study of T cells in Graves' hyperthyroidism and ophthalmopathy. Amplified TCR beta CDR3 regions came from RNA transcripts. HTBI primers drove first-round RT-PCR of the TCR CDR3. TCRdb processed the multiplex PCR reads anew with MiXCR; each CDR3 protein has one entry. The table lists 450,000 to 600,000 distinct CDR3 sequences, approximately 15% of them singletons. Sequencing was done on a sample of blood. The receptors shown here come from a woman between 40 and 55 years old with Graves' hyperthyroidism.

The sample holds many counts of this clonotype. This chain connects TRBV7-9 to TRBJ2-7, with 10 nucleotides matching TRBD1. With V trimmed by 6 bases and J by 6 bases, 11 bases remained unmatched. From germline, CDR1 is SEHNR and CDR2 FQNEAQ (reference sequence). The CDR3 is made up of 15 amino acids. CDR3 bases: TGTGCCAGCAGTTGGACAGGGGGGAGAGGTATCGAGCAGTACTTC. Its protein is CASSWTGGRGIEQYF.

This clonotype was seen many times. V is TRBV5-8 and J is TRBJ1-2, with D uncertain. Deletions cut 2 bases from V and 1 base from J, with 3 bases between. Germline V CDR1 and CDR2: SGHTS, YDEGEE. The CDR3 runs 12 residues. In nucleotides, the CDR3 is TGTGCCAGCAGCTTTATTAACTATGGCTACACCTTC. Translated: CASSFINYGYTF. Full variable domain (rest looked up from reference TRBV5-8 and TRBJ1-2): EAGVTQSPTHLIKTRGQQATLRCSPISGHTSVYWYQQALGLGLQFLLWYDEGEERNRGNFPPRFSGRQFPNYSSELNVNALELEDSALYLCASSFINYGYTFGSGTRLTVV.

This clonotype was seen only a few times. The chain combines TRBV5-1 with TRBJ1-3, with D possibly TRBD1 on 6 matching bases. The CDR3 is 16 residues long. In germline, CDR1 is SGHRS, CDR2 YFSETQ. Trimming took off 0 bases at V and 0 bases at J, with 10 bases between the two ends. CDR3: CASSLATGLSGNTIYF. Here the CDR3 DNA reads TGCGCCAGCAGCTTGGCGACAGGCCTCTCTGGAAACACCATATATTTT.

On this clonotype: Given a much more abundant clone one base away, this may be a read error. The gene calls are TRBV20-1 and TRBJ2-1; unclear D gene. Germline V gene lookup returns CDR1 DFQATT and CDR2 SNEGSKA (reference sequence). This CDR3 comprises 12 residues. CDR3 residues: CSASLLGDEQSF. The CDR3 bases are TGCAGTGCTAGTCTCCTAGGAGATGAGCAGTCCTTC.

This clonotype was found many times. The chain recombines TRBV11-2 with TRBJ2-5; tentatively, D is TRBD1 (5 bases). Germline CDR1 is SGHAT and CDR2 is FQNNGV. V was trimmed by 6 bases and J by 5 bases, leaving 19 bases between them. CDR3 length: 15 amino acids. CDR3 sequence (DNA): TGTGCCAGCAGACCCGCGGCGGCAGGGCCGGAGACCCAGTACTTC. This translates into CASRPAAAGPETQYF.

This sequence joins TRBV12-3 or TRBV12-4 and TRBJ1-1; 7 bases agree with TRBD1. The CDR3 loop spans 17 amino acids. The trim removed 1 base at V and 3 bases at J, leaving 11 bases unmatched. CDR3 protein: CASSLGGLGDRDTEAFF. CDR3 in DNA: TGTGCCAGCAGTTTAGGAGGTTTGGGTGACAGGGACACTGAAGCTTTCTTT.

This clonotype has a count of ten or more. This chain links TRBV12-5 with TRBJ2-2, with TRBD2 identical over 11 bases. Germline V gene sequence: CDR1 LGHNT, CDR2 FRNRAP. The ends lost 5 bases at V and 0 bases at J; junction bases unmatched: 8. The CDR3 is 18 residues long. In DNA, the CDR3 is TGTGCTAGTGGTAAACTAGCGGGAGTTCCCCCGAACACCGGGGAGCTGTTTTTT. Protein: CASGKLAGVPPNTGELFF.

This rearrangement joins TRBV7-9 to TRBJ2-3; TRBD1 matches at 11 bases. The CDR3 is 15 residues long. V lost 5 bases and J lost 6; bases outside the gene matches: 7. Per germline, CDR1 SEHNR and CDR2 FQNEAQ (reference sequence). Here the CDR3 reads CASSLMGQGVDTQYF. DNA of the CDR3: TGTGCCAGCAGCCTAATGGGACAGGGGGTGGATACGCAGTATTTT.

This chain connects TRBV11-2 to TRBJ1-2, with D possibly TRBD1 on 6 matching bases. CDR1 and CDR2 from the germline V gene are SGHAT and FQNNGV. This CDR3 has 14 amino acids. The V and J ends lost 4 bases and 4 bases respectively, with 13 bases between them. CDR3 sequence: CASSSRDIFYGYTF. In DNA form, the CDR3 reads TGTGCCAGCAGCTCCCGGGACATATTCTATGGCTACACCTTC.

This clonotype was counted only a few times. The genes are TRBV3-1 and TRBJ2-1; D might be TRBD1 (6 bases). This CDR3 spans 15 amino acids. Trimming removed 3 bases at V and 6 bases at J, with 15 bases between. Germline CDR1 reads LGHDT; CDR2 reads YNNKEL (reference sequence). The DNA for the CDR3 is TGTGCCAGCAGCCATACAGGGTTAGGAACCAATGAGCAGTTCTTC. It specifies CASSHTGLGTNEQFF.

This clonotype was recorded many times. The chain is built from TRBV6-1 and TRBJ1-5; 8 bases are shared with TRBD1. The V segment lost 4 bases and the J segment 4 bases; nucleotides outside the gene matches: 6. This CDR3 comprises 15 residues. Germline V lookup: CDR1 MNHNS, CDR2 SASEGT. The DNA for the CDR3 is TGTGCCAGCAGTGTAGTCAGGGGGCTAAATCAGCCCCAGCATTTT. The encoded protein is CASSVVRGLNQPQHF.

This clonotype has only a few counts. This chain uses TRBV11-2 with TRBJ1-2; 8 positions match TRBD1. Losses at the gene ends were 9 bases for V and 3 bases for J; bases not matched to a gene: 9. This CDR3 contains 14 residues. CDR1 SGHAT and CDR2 FQNNGV come from the germline V gene. The CDR3 DNA follows: TGTGCCAGTATCCCGGCAGGGGGCTACTATGGCTACACCTTC. Protein: CASIPAGGYYGYTF.

This clonotype was observed many times. The V call is TRBV11-2, the J call TRBJ2-1; 12 bases align to TRBD2. Germline CDR1 reads SGHAT; CDR2 reads FQNNGV. Trimming cost V 5 bases and J 8 bases; bases outside gene matches: 10. CDR3 length: 16 residues. Here the CDR3 DNA reads TGTGCCAGCAGCCCTGTCCTAGCGGGAGGGCCCTATGAGCAGTTCTTC. Translating gives CASSPVLAGGPYEQFF. The variable domain in full, completed from reference TRBV11-2 and TRBJ2-1, reads EAGVAQSPRYKIIEKRQSVAFWCNPISGHATLYWYQQILGQGPKLLIQFQNNGVVDDSQLPKDRFSAERLKGVDSTLKIQPAKLEDSAVYLCASSPVLAGGPYEQFFGPGTRLTVL.

This clonotype was detected only a few times. The chain joins TRBV19 to TRBJ2-7; 9 bases agree with TRBD1. CDR3 size: 12 residues. The J segment lost 8 bases and the V segment lost 4 bases, leaving 3 bases of the junction unmatched. The germline gives CDR1 LNHDA, CDR2 SQIVND (reference sequence). The CDR3 nucleotides are TGTGCCAGTAGTACCGGACAGGGGAAGCAGTACTTC. Protein sequence: CASSTGQGKQYF.

This clonotype was counted a few times. The J gene is TRBJ1-2, the V gene TRBV6-2 or TRBV6-3; no definite D call. The CDR3 is 14 residues long. Germline values: CDR1 MNHEY, CDR2 SVGEGT. The V and J ends lost 3 bases and 2 bases respectively, with 10 bases between them. CDR3 sequence (DNA): TGTGCCAGCAGTTATAGGGTGGGCAACTATGGCTACACCTTC. Its protein is CASSYRVGNYGYTF.

The chain links TRBV28 to TRBJ2-1; the D gene is possibly TRBD1 (6 bases). The CDR3 length is 13 residues. CDR1 and CDR2 (germline): MDHEN, SYDVKM. V was trimmed by 10 bases and J by 10 bases, leaving 20 bases between them. DNA of the CDR3: TGTGCCAACTCTAACTCCGGGACACTCGAGCAGTTCTTC. Encoded protein: CANSNSGTLEQFF.

This clonotype showed up just a few times. This chain connects TRBV18 to TRBJ1-2; the match to TRBD1 covers 10 bases. Trimming removed 1 base from V and 4 bases from J; junction bases left unmatched: 9. Germline V CDR1 and CDR2: KGHSH, LQKENI. The CDR3 has 17 residues. The CDR3 coding sequence is TGTGCCAGCTCACCACAGGCAGTGACAGGGGGCGCCTATGGCTACACCTTC. This codes for CASSPQAVTGGAYGYTF.

This clonotype was picked up many times. The V gene is TRBV18, the J gene TRBJ1-2, with TRBD1 identical over 11 bases. Per germline, CDR1 KGHSH and CDR2 LQKENI. J was trimmed by 5 bases and V by 5 bases; bases with no gene match: 7. The CDR3 contains 15 residues. CDR3 residues: CASSADRGLNYGYTF. For the CDR3, the DNA is TGTGCCAGCTCAGCGGACAGGGGGCTTAATTATGGCTACACCTTC.

This clonotype was observed a handful of times. CDR3: CSALGRAISYEQYF. CDR3 coding DNA: TGCAGTGCCTTAGGTCGAGCCATCTCCTACGAGCAGTACTTC. V gene TRBV20-1 combines with J gene TRBJ2-7; no clear D gene. Trimming pared 6 bases from V and 0 bases from J, leaving 15 bases between. Germline CDR1 reads DFQATT; CDR2 reads SNEGSKA (reference sequence). This CDR3 is built from 14 residues.

This clonotype has ten or more counts. The J gene is TRBJ2-6, the V gene TRBV3-1, with D uncertain. Trimming shortened V by 1 base and J by 0 bases, and 7 bases separated the two germline ends. This CDR3 comprises 16 residues. Germline CDR1 is LGHDT and CDR2 is YNNKEL (reference sequence). CDR3 amino acids: CASSQVEISGANVLTF. DNA of the CDR3: TGTGCCAGCAGCCAAGTCGAAATCTCTGGGGCCAACGTCCTGACTTTC.

The chain is built from TRBV4-1 and TRBJ1-1; D might be TRBD1 (5 bases). V was shortened by 3 bases and J by 9 bases, with 14 bases between the two germline ends. The CDR3 sequence is 13 residues long. In germline, CDR1 is MGHRA, CDR2 YSYEKL. This chain's CDR3 is CASSQTGTAKAFF. In DNA, the CDR3 is TGCGCCAGCAGCCAGACCGGGACGGCTAAAGCTTTCTTT.

Ten or more counts support this clonotype. This chain uses TRBV3-1 with TRBJ2-1, with a weak D call TRBD2 (6 bases). This CDR3 has 14 amino acids. V lost 2 bases, J lost 5 bases, and 10 bases lay in between. Germline V gene lookup returns CDR1 LGHDT and CDR2 YNNKEL (reference sequence). CDR3 coding DNA: TGTGCCAGCAGCCAAATGATAGCGGACAATGAGCAGTTCTTC. Its protein product is CASSQMIADNEQFF.

The CDR3 protein is CAGGLQGTKNIQYF. DNA of the CDR3: TGTGCCGGCGGACTTCAAGGAACCAAAAACATTCAGTACTTC. The J gene is TRBJ2-4, the V gene TRBV27, with D possibly TRBD2 on 5 matching bases. Trimming took 11 bases from V and 2 from J, leaving 16 bases between them. The CDR3 has 14 amino acids. CDR1 MNHEY and CDR2 SMNVEV come from the germline V gene (reference sequence).

This clonotype came up many times. The chain uses TRBV20-1 and TRBJ2-7, with unresolved D. Germline V gene lookup returns CDR1 DFQATT and CDR2 SNEGSKA (reference sequence). The CDR3 totals 12 residues. V gave up 4 bases and J gave up 6 bases, with 13 bases separating them. This CDR3 is CSANRGDSEQYF. CDR3 in DNA: TGCAGTGCTAATCGAGGAGATAGCGAGCAGTACTTC.

This clonotype was recorded many times. The chain joins TRBV18 to TRBJ2-5, with D perhaps matching TRBD2 (5 bases). Germline V lookup: CDR1 KGHSH, CDR2 LQKENI. V was shortened by 2 bases and J by 2 bases, with 6 bases between the two germline ends. The CDR3 contains 13 residues. The CDR3 DNA sequence: TGTGCCAGCTCACCAAGGGAGCAAGAGACCCAGTACTTC. Its protein is CASSPREQETQYF.

This clonotype was observed at least ten times. This chain joins TRBV2 and TRBJ2-3, with TRBD2 matching 7 bases. V trimming: 2 bases; J trimming: 2 bases; junction bases outside the gene matches: 4. Germline V lookup: CDR1 SNHLY, CDR2 FYNNEI. There are 15 residues in the CDR3. CDR3 amino acids: CASSELGTTTDTQYF. CDR3 bases: TGTGCCAGCAGTGAATTGGGGACTACCACAGATACGCAGTATTTT.

There are many counts of this clonotype. The CDR3: CAWSPRNEQFF. The CDR3 DNA follows: TGTGCCTGGAGTCCGCGGAATGAGCAGTTCTTC. The chain carries TRBV30 and TRBJ2-1; no clear D gene. The V gene's germline CDR1 is GTSNPN and CDR2 SVGIG (reference sequence). V shed 2 bases and J shed 7 bases, with 6 bases lying between them. The CDR3 spans 11 residues.

This clonotype was found many times. This chain's CDR3 is CASTLQGGTEAFF. CDR3 nucleotides: TGTGCCAGCACCTTACAGGGAGGCACTGAAGCTTTCTTT. V usage is TRBV12-3 or TRBV12-4 and J usage is TRBJ1-1; D might be TRBD1 (6 bases). CDR3 length: 13 amino acids. Trimming stripped 7 bases from V and 4 bases from J, with 13 bases between.

This clonotype occurred a few times. This rearrangement joins TRBV20-1 to TRBJ2-5, with 7 bases identical to TRBD2. V trimming: 0 bases; J trimming: 6 bases; junction bases outside the gene matches: 1. This CDR3 region has 12 residues. Per the germline V gene, CDR1 is DFQATT and CDR2 is SNEGSKA (reference sequence). CDR3 amino acids: CSARDSGQTQYF. CDR3 DNA sequence: TGCAGTGCTAGAGATAGCGGGCAGACCCAGTACTTC.